This is a list of T cell receptor beta chains from one sample in a study of blood T cell repertoires in COVID-19. Clones were read by immunoSEQ multiplex PCR, and TCRdb kept only the in-frame ones, dropping some. The sample lists 250,000 to 300,000 clones, about nine tenths occurring once. Sequenced material: peripheral blood. These receptors all stem from a woman in her 40s who had recovered from COVID-19. Both conserved end residues are part of each CDR3. The D gene is left open where the match is weak. Clone size is not always given. Where it is, it says once, few, many or a class for expanded clones.

D: TRBD1; J: TRBJ2-7; V: TRBV6-2/TRBV6-3; size: NA; DNA: TGTGCCAGCAGTTTCTCGACAGGGGTCGCAGGGAATCCCTACGAGCAGTACTTC; CDR3: CASSFSTGVAGNPYEQYF
D: NA; J: TRBJ1-2; V: TRBV27; size: NA; DNA: TGTGCCAGCAGTTTATCGGCAAATAACTATGGCTACACCTTC; CDR3: CASSLSANNYGYTF
D: TRBD2; J: TRBJ2-1; V: TRBV5-4; size: NA; DNA: TGTGCCAGCAGCCGGGGGGCTAGCGGGGGCCTAGTGGATGAGCAGTTCTTC; CDR3: CASSRGASGGLVDEQFF
D: TRBD2; J: TRBJ2-1; V: TRBV7-2; size: NA; DNA: TGTGCCAGCAGCTCCCAAGCGGGAGCCACAATCAATGAGCAGTTCTTC; CDR3: CASSSQAGATINEQFF
D: TRBD2; J: TRBJ2-1; V: TRBV6-4; size: NA; DNA: TGTGCCAGCAGTGAGCGGGAGGAACCCCCCTACAATGAGCAGTTCTTC; CDR3: CASSEREEPPYNEQFF
D: TRBD2; J: TRBJ2-1; V: TRBV7-8; size: NA; DNA: TGTGCCAGCAGCTTACCGGGACTACACAATGAGCAGTTCTTC; CDR3: CASSLPGLHNEQFF
D: TRBD2; J: TRBJ2-5; V: TRBV28; size: NA; DNA: TGTGCCAGCAGTTTAGTAGCGGGAGAGACCCAGTACTTC; CDR3: CASSLVAGETQYF
D: NA; J: TRBJ2-7; V: TRBV7-2; size: NA; DNA: TGTGCCAGCAGCCCCCACTCGACAGAAACCTACGAGCAGTACTTC; CDR3: CASSPHSTETYEQYF
D: NA; J: TRBJ2-1; V: TRBV13; size: NA; DNA: TGTGCCAGCAGCCCCGTGTCGGGAGACAATGAGCAGTTCTTC; CDR3: CASSPVSGDNEQFF
D: TRBD1; J: TRBJ2-1; V: TRBV7-9; size: NA; DNA: TGTGCCAGCAGCCCGGGACAGGGAGGCTACAATGAGCAGTTCTTC; CDR3: CASSPGQGGYNEQFF
D: TRBD2; J: TRBJ2-7; V: TRBV6-5; size: once; DNA: TGTGCCAGCAGGGGAGCGGGAGGGAGCTCCTACGAGCAGTACTTC; CDR3: CASRGAGGSSYEQYF
D: NA; J: TRBJ1-4; V: TRBV28; size: NA; DNA: TGTGCCAGCAGTCCCGGGACAACGTCGGAAAAACTGTTTTTT; CDR3: CASSPGTTSEKLFF
D: NA; J: TRBJ2-2; V: TRBV6-1; size: NA; DNA: TGTGCCAGCAGTGATCTCCAAACAGGGACCGCCGGGGAGCTGTTTTTT; CDR3: CASSDLQTGTAGELFF
D: TRBD1; J: TRBJ2-7; V: TRBV18; size: NA; DNA: TGTGCCAGCTCACCCGACAGGGGCGACGAGCAGTACTTC; CDR3: CASSPDRGDEQYF
D: NA; J: TRBJ1-6; V: TRBV21-1; size: NA; DNA: TGTGCCAGCTGCTCCAAGACAGGATATAATTCACCCCTCCACTTT; CDR3: CASCSKTGYNSPLHF
D: NA; J: TRBJ1-5; V: TRBV6-5; size: NA; DNA: TGTGCCAGCAGTCGACAGCTCTTTCAGCCCCAGCATTTT; CDR3: CASSRQLFQPQHF
D: NA; J: TRBJ1-1; V: TRBV24-1; size: NA; DNA: TGTGCCACCAGTGATTCAATGAACACTGAAGCTTTCTTT; CDR3: CATSDSMNTEAFF
D: TRBD2; J: TRBJ2-2; V: TRBV24-1; size: NA; DNA: TGTGCCACCAGTACCCGACTAGCGGGAGTCGCTACCGGGGAGCTGTTTTTT; CDR3: CATSTRLAGVATGELFF
D: TRBD1; J: TRBJ1-3; V: TRBV5-1; size: NA; DNA: TGCGCCAGCAGCTGGACCGGGACAGGGAGGACAAACTCTGGAAACACCATATATTTT; CDR3: CASSWTGTGRTNSGNTIYF
D: NA; J: TRBJ1-4; V: TRBV12-3/TRBV12-4; size: NA; DNA: TGTGCCAGCAGCCAGAATGAAAAACTGTTTTTT; CDR3: CASSQNEKLFF
D: TRBD2; J: TRBJ2-3; V: TRBV24-1; size: NA; DNA: TGTGCCACCAGAGGGCGGGGGAAAGCAGAAGATACGCAGTATTTT; CDR3: CATRGRGKAEDTQYF
D: TRBD2; J: TRBJ2-5; V: TRBV2; size: once; DNA: TGTGCCAGCAGTGTACTAGCGAGGGAGACCCAGTACTTC; CDR3: CASSVLARETQYF
D: NA; J: TRBJ2-6; V: TRBV28; size: NA; DNA: TGTGCCAGCACCTCGGTTACTGGGGCCAACGTCCTGACTTTC; CDR3: CASTSVTGANVLTF
D: NA; J: TRBJ2-7; V: TRBV7-9; size: once; DNA: TGTGCCAGCAGCCCGCTCGGGGACGAGCAGTACTTC; CDR3: CASSPLGDEQYF
D: TRBD2; J: TRBJ2-5; V: TRBV11-3; size: NA; DNA: TGTGCCAGCAGCTCAGGGACTAGCGGGAGCTGGGAGACCCAGTACTTC; CDR3: CASSSGTSGSWETQYF
D: TRBD1; J: TRBJ1-3; V: TRBV6-5; size: once; DNA: TGTGCCAGCAGTTCGACAGGGGTTGGAAACACCATATATTTT; CDR3: CASSSTGVGNTIYF
D: NA; J: TRBJ2-3; V: TRBV6-5; size: NA; DNA: TGTGCCAGCAGCGCGACAGAAGTTTCAGATACGCAGTATTTT; CDR3: CASSATEVSDTQYF
D: NA; J: TRBJ2-6; V: TRBV1; size: NA; DNA: TGCACCAGCGGCCCCGGGACAGGGGGCCTCTCTGGGGCCAACGTCCTGACTTTC; CDR3: CTSGPGTGGLSGANVLTF
D: NA; J: TRBJ2-7; V: TRBV20-1; size: NA; DNA: TGCAGTGCTAGTACCGGGACTCCGGGGAGGGAGCAGTACTTC; CDR3: CSASTGTPGREQYF
D: TRBD1; J: TRBJ2-3; V: TRBV5-4; size: NA; DNA: TGTGCCAGTATGAAGGAACAGGGGTTTGGCACAGATACGCAGTATTTT; CDR3: CASMKEQGFGTDTQYF
D: TRBD1; J: TRBJ1-5; V: TRBV18; size: NA; DNA: TGTGCCAGCTCACCCAGGGGGTATAGCAATCAGCCCCAGCATTTT; CDR3: CASSPRGYSNQPQHF
D: TRBD2; J: TRBJ2-4; V: TRBV28; size: NA; DNA: TGTGCCAGCAGCCATAGACGACTAGCGCGTGGAAACATTCAGTACTTC; CDR3: CASSHRRLARGNIQYF
D: TRBD2; J: TRBJ2-2; V: TRBV14; size: NA; DNA: TGTGCCAGCAGCCGCGGACTAGCGGGAGTGAACACCGGGGAGCTGTTTTTT; CDR3: CASSRGLAGVNTGELFF
D: TRBD1; J: TRBJ1-1; V: TRBV2; size: NA; DNA: TGTGCCAGCAGCGTACAGGGGACACAGGGGCTGAACACTGAAGCTTTCTTT; CDR3: CASSVQGTQGLNTEAFF
D: TRBD1; J: TRBJ2-1; V: TRBV24-1; size: NA; DNA: TGTGCCACGATGGGGACAGGGGGCCCGAATGAGCAGTTCTTC; CDR3: CATMGTGGPNEQFF
D: NA; J: TRBJ2-1; V: TRBV20-1; size: NA; DNA: TGCAGTGCTACCTTCTATCCCGAGCAGTTCTTC; CDR3: CSATFYPEQFF
D: NA; J: TRBJ1-5; V: TRBV19; size: NA; DNA: TGTGCCAGTAGTCCCCGTGACACCAATCAGCCCCAGCATTTT; CDR3: CASSPRDTNQPQHF
D: TRBD1; J: TRBJ2-7; V: TRBV2; size: NA; DNA: TGTGCCAGCACCGGGACAGGGACCTACGAGCAGTACTTC; CDR3: CASTGTGTYEQYF
D: TRBD2; J: TRBJ2-1; V: TRBV15; size: NA; DNA: TGTGCCACCAGCAGTACGCAGGTGTTTAGCGGGGCCTACAATGAGCAGTTCTTC; CDR3: CATSSTQVFSGAYNEQFF
D: TRBD2; J: TRBJ2-1; V: TRBV2; size: NA; DNA: TGTGCCAGCGGGGGGTCGGCTAGCGGGAGTTGGGAGCAGTTCTTC; CDR3: CASGGSASGSWEQFF
D: TRBD2; J: TRBJ2-1; V: TRBV7-2; size: NA; DNA: TGTGCCAGCATGCAAGCTAGCGGGAGAGGGAATGAGCAGTTCTTC; CDR3: CASMQASGRGNEQFF
D: NA; J: TRBJ2-1; V: TRBV5-1; size: few; DNA: TGCGCCAGCAGCTTGGTTCTAGATTCCCATGAGCAGTTCTTC; CDR3: CASSLVLDSHEQFF
D: NA; J: TRBJ1-2; V: TRBV20-1; size: NA; DNA: TGCAGTGCTAGTGCAGGATCTGGCTATGGCTACACCTTC; CDR3: CSASAGSGYGYTF
D: NA; J: TRBJ2-3; V: TRBV6-5; size: NA; DNA: TGTGCCAGCAGTCTCCAGGGGTCCACAGATACGCAGTATTTT; CDR3: CASSLQGSTDTQYF
D: NA; J: TRBJ1-1; V: TRBV6-5; size: few; DNA: TGTGCCAGCAGTTTCGGGACAATGAACACTGAAGCTTTCTTT; CDR3: CASSFGTMNTEAFF
D: TRBD2; J: TRBJ2-3; V: TRBV11-3; size: NA; DNA: TGTGCCAGCAGCCCAGAGGGACTAGCGGGAGGGCGTGGGGGAGGTGATACGCAGTATTTT; CDR3: CASSPEGLAGGRGGGDTQYF
D: NA; J: TRBJ2-3; V: TRBV29-1; size: NA; DNA: TGCAGCGTGGCTGGGCAGACCACAGATACGCAGTATTTT; CDR3: CSVAGQTTDTQYF
D: TRBD1; J: TRBJ2-7; V: TRBV4-1; size: NA; DNA: TGCGCCAGCAGCCAAACCGGGACAGTCTCCTACGAGCAGTACTTC; CDR3: CASSQTGTVSYEQYF
D: NA; J: TRBJ2-2; V: TRBV29-1; size: NA; DNA: TGCAGCGTTGACACGGTCGGGACAGCGGGCACCGGGGAGCTGTTTTTT; CDR3: CSVDTVGTAGTGELFF
D: TRBD2; J: TRBJ2-1; V: TRBV5-1; size: NA; DNA: TGCGCCAGCAGCTTAGGGACTAGCGGGAATGAGCAGTTCTTC; CDR3: CASSLGTSGNEQFF
D: NA; J: TRBJ2-5; V: TRBV7-2; size: NA; DNA: TGTGCCAGCAGCTTGGAGCTAAATGGAGAGACCCAGTACTTC; CDR3: CASSLELNGETQYF
D: TRBD2; J: TRBJ2-5; V: TRBV3-1/TRBV3-2; size: NA; DNA: TGTGCCAGCAGCCAAGGGACTAGCGGGCCACAAGAGACCCAGTACTTC; CDR3: CASSQGTSGPQETQYF